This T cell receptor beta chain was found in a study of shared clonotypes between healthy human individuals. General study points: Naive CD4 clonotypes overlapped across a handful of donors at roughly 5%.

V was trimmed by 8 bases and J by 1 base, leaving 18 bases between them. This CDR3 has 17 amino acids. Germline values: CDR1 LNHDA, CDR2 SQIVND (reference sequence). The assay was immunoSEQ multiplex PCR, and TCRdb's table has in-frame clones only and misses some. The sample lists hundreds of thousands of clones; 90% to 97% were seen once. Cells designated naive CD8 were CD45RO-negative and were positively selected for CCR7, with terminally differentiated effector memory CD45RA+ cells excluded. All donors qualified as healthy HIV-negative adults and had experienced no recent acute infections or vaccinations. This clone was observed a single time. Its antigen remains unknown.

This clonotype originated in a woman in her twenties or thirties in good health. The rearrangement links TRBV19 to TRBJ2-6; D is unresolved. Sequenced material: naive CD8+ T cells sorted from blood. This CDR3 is CASQHLRLISGANVLTF. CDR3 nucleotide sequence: TGTGCCAGTCAGCATTTGAGACTCATTTCTGGGGCCAACGTCCTGACTTTC.